A single sample gave rise to the 4 T cell receptor beta chains below, sequenced in a study of CD8 T cells in Susac syndrome. With random hexamers, roughly 0.45 to 1 ug RNA was reverse transcribed. TCRdb used MiXCR to reprocess the immunoSEQ multiplex PCR reads, holding one entry per CDR3 protein. The sample records about 18,000 distinct CDR3 sequences, 85% to 95% being singletons. Sequenced sample: CD8+ T cells from PBMCs. These receptors all come from a human donor in good health.

The chain recombines TRBV9 with TRBJ2-1, with D possibly matching TRBD2 (5 bases). The CDR3 is 10 residues long. CDR1 SGDLS and CDR2 YYNGEE come from the germline V gene. Trimming pared 7 bases from V and 12 bases from J, leaving 11 bases between. The DNA for the CDR3 is TGTGCCAGCGGCCCAAGCGGGCAGTTCTTC. It translates to CASGPSGQFF.

The V and J genes are TRBV12-3 or TRBV12-4 and TRBJ2-1; a possible D gene is TRBD1 (6 bases). The CDR3 spans 16 residues. V was shortened by 4 bases and J by 4 bases, with 17 bases between the two germline ends. The CDR3 protein is CASSSPTPTGYNEQFF. In nucleotides, the CDR3 is TGTGCCAGCAGTTCACCCACACCAACAGGGTACAATGAGCAGTTCTTC.

The CDR3 DNA follows: TGTGCCAGCAGCCAAGCCAGGGATCACACAGATACGCAGTATTTT. This gives the protein CASSQARDHTDTQYF. The gene calls are TRBV4-2 and TRBJ2-3, with D perhaps matching TRBD1 (5 bases). V was cut by 1 base and J by 2 bases, with 10 bases left in between. In germline, CDR1 is LGHNA, CDR2 YNFKEQ. CDR3 length: 15 residues.

DNA for the CDR3: TGTGCCAGCAGCTGGATTACAGGGCCCAGCAATGAGCAGTTCTTC. Translation gives CASSWITGPSNEQFF. V is TRBV7-8 and J is TRBJ2-1, with D possibly TRBD1 on 6 matching bases. Between the trimmed V and J ends, which lost 4 bases and 6 bases, there was a span of 16 bases. In germline, CDR1 is SGHVS, CDR2 FQNEAQ. This CDR3 region has 15 residues.